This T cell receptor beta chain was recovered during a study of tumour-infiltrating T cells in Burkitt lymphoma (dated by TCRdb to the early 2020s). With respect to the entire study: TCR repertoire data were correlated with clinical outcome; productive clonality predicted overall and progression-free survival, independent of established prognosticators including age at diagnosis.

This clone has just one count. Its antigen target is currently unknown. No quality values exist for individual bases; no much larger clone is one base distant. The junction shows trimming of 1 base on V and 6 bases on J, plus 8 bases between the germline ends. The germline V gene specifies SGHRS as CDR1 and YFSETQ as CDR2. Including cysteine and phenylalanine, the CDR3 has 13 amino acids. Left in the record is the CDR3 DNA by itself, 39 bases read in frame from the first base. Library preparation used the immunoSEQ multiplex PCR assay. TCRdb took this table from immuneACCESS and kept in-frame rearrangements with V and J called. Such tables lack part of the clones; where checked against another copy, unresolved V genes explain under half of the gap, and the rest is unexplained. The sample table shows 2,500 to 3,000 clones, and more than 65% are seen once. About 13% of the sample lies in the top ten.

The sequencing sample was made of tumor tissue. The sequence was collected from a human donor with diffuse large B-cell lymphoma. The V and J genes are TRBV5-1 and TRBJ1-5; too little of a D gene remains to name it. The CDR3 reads CASSLRPTQPQHF. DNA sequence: TGCGCCAGCAGCTTGAGACCGACTCAGCCCCAGCATTTT.